This is a list of T cell receptor beta chains from one sample in a study of blood T cell repertoires in COVID-19. TCRdb's copy holds only in-frame clones and misses some; the assay was immunoSEQ multiplex PCR. The sample includes 250,000 to 300,000 clones, around nine tenths of them seen just once. The sequencing sample was made of peripheral blood. These receptors all stem from a woman aged 40 to 50 who had recovered from COVID-19. Each CDR3 is given with its conserved first and last residue. Not all rows give a size; the values are once, few, many and, for expanded clones, a class.

J gene,clone size,V gene,CDR3 protein
TRBJ1-3,-,TRBV18,CASSPIRADKGNTIYF
TRBJ2-1,-,TRBV30,CAWSQDRVVKQFF
TRBJ2-3,-,TRBV30,CAWRDRVTDTQYF
TRBJ1-6,-,TRBV6-6,CATGQTNSPLHF
TRBJ1-1,-,TRBV14,CASSPLRGYTEAFF
TRBJ1-1,-,TRBV7-8,CASSPAGGTEAFF
TRBJ2-1,few,TRBV6-2/TRBV6-3,CASSYPPAGLAPDEQFF
TRBJ2-7,once,TRBV13,CASSLGLSPYEQYF
TRBJ2-3,-,TRBV29-1,CVTGGGQGTDTQYF
TRBJ2-2,-,TRBV19,CASSMWREDLFF
TRBJ1-2,-,TRBV19,CASRDTRRFYGYTF
TRBJ1-2,once,TRBV4-3,CASSQDTGPNGYTF
TRBJ2-2,-,TRBV6-5,CASRPGLTGELFF
TRBJ1-3,-,TRBV6-1,CASSEQASGNTIYF
TRBJ2-5,-,TRBV5-8,CASSRGTGPRQETQYF
TRBJ1-2,-,TRBV6-5,CASSLYRDRNYGYTF
TRBJ2-7,-,TRBV18,CASSLRGHGQYF
TRBJ1-6,-,TRBV19,CASSIGGPVRLSPLHF
TRBJ2-3,-,TRBV5-4,CASSQSGGVGTQYF
TRBJ2-3,-,TRBV6-4,CASTHAGTGVLAASTDTQYF
TRBJ2-7,-,TRBV15,CATSNRDSLSYEQYF
TRBJ1-1,-,TRBV11-3,CASSPRRGGTEAFF
TRBJ1-1,-,TRBV7-9,CASSFGQGAEAFF
TRBJ2-7,-,TRBV27,CASSFGLAGGYSAYEQYF
TRBJ2-1,few,TRBV7-9,CASSLVGLAVHNEQFF
TRBJ1-6,-,TRBV15,CATSRAGATRNSPLHF
TRBJ2-1,once,TRBV7-2,CASSLGAIYNEQFF
TRBJ1-5,once,TRBV10-3,CAISERQGPSNQPQHF
TRBJ2-1,-,TRBV10-3,CAIGGRESYNEQFF
TRBJ1-1,-,TRBV14,CASRDSQNTEAFF
TRBJ2-5,-,TRBV4-1,CASSQEWGPPGGAQYF
TRBJ2-7,-,TRBV6-6,CASSYSAGGYEQYF
TRBJ1-1,-,TRBV7-6,CASSSLGGAGNTEAFF
TRBJ1-5,-,TRBV30,CAWSVSSEGQPQHF
TRBJ1-1,-,TRBV7-3,CASSLTPGENTEAFF
TRBJ2-3,-,TRBV9,CASSAGGTGGTDTQYF
TRBJ1-2,-,TRBV3-1/TRBV3-2,CASSQGAGYGYTF
TRBJ1-1,-,TRBV10-3,CAITKQGGTEAFF
TRBJ1-6,-,TRBV6-5,CASSTRDSNSPLHF
TRBJ2-7,-,TRBV19,CASSIRAGGISYEQYF
TRBJ1-5,-,TRBV27,CASTPGGWGNQPQHF
TRBJ2-5,-,TRBV7-2,CASSLAVVAGGETQYF
TRBJ2-7,-,TRBV30,CAGPEPTGTEQYF
TRBJ2-7,few,TRBV6-5,CASTQGGEQYF